Listed below are T cell receptor beta chains from one sample, sequenced in a study of blood T cell repertoires in COVID-19. The repertoire was sequenced with immunoSEQ multiplex PCR; TCRdb's copy has only in-frame clones and lacks some. This table holds some 390,000 clones, around 91% found once. Sequenced: peripheral blood. Receptor source: a woman in her thirties or forties with COVID-19, enrolled during active disease. CDR3s leave out the opening cysteine and the closing phenylalanine or tryptophan.

CDR3 | J | length | V
ASSPLAGMGTQY | TRBJ2-5 | 12 | TRBV7-2
ASSPSEEDTQY | TRBJ2-3 | 11 | TRBV18
ASSQTPETSSQNEQF | TRBJ2-1 | 15 | TRBV18
ASMVGGAGELF | TRBJ2-2 | 11 | TRBV6-5
ASSRPSGGWDGYT | TRBJ1-2 | 13 | TRBV4-1
ATSPSASGTQPQH | TRBJ1-5 | 13 | TRBV15
ASSSPGGRGTDTQY | TRBJ2-3 | 14 | TRBV28
SASSQNTEAF | TRBJ1-1 | 10 | TRBV20-1
ASSSPQGSSGNTIY | TRBJ1-3 | 14 | TRBV5-6
ASSPPTKPVEQF | TRBJ2-1 | 12 | TRBV18
ASSLAGSGRTYEQY | TRBJ2-7 | 14 | TRBV7-6
ASSVVELEGTEAF | TRBJ1-1 | 13 | TRBV9
ASSSPAENSPLH | TRBJ1-6 | 12 | TRBV28
ASLRNEQF | TRBJ2-1 | 8 | TRBV27
ASSFSTGGEQPQH | TRBJ1-5 | 13 | TRBV27
ASSQELVGGQPQH | TRBJ1-5 | 13 | TRBV4-2
ASRIGLGASGIGELF | TRBJ2-2 | 15 | TRBV28
ASSPPGLAAV | TRBJ2-1 | 10 | TRBV27
ASSSVLLQGQETQY | TRBJ2-5 | 14 | TRBV5-1
ASSLSLRGGVNEKLF | TRBJ1-4 | 15 | TRBV7-9
ASSPTQGAGEKLF | TRBJ1-4 | 13 | TRBV4-2
ASSMMTGPTEAF | TRBJ1-1 | 12 | TRBV19
ASSRQGDSYEQY | TRBJ2-7 | 12 | TRBV28
ASSLKAGGLMDEQF | TRBJ2-1 | 14 | TRBV7-3
ASSLGQTGNQPQH | TRBJ1-5 | 13 | TRBV7-9
ASSVLDRGPGTEAF | TRBJ1-1 | 14 | TRBV6-1
ASSLTGGSYEQY | TRBJ2-7 | 12 | TRBV28
ASSAWGTGSSGANVLT | TRBJ2-6 | 16 | TRBV9
ASNQGTGYGYT | TRBJ1-2 | 11 | TRBV28
ASSRKGAVGEKLF | TRBJ1-4 | 13 | TRBV7-2
ASSLGGQGPHEQY | TRBJ2-7 | 13 | TRBV28
ASSAQYNSPLH | TRBJ1-6 | 11 | TRBV4-3
ASSRDRGTTGHQPQH | TRBJ1-5 | 15 | TRBV9
ASSFGQGFDGYT | TRBJ1-2 | 12 | TRBV11-2